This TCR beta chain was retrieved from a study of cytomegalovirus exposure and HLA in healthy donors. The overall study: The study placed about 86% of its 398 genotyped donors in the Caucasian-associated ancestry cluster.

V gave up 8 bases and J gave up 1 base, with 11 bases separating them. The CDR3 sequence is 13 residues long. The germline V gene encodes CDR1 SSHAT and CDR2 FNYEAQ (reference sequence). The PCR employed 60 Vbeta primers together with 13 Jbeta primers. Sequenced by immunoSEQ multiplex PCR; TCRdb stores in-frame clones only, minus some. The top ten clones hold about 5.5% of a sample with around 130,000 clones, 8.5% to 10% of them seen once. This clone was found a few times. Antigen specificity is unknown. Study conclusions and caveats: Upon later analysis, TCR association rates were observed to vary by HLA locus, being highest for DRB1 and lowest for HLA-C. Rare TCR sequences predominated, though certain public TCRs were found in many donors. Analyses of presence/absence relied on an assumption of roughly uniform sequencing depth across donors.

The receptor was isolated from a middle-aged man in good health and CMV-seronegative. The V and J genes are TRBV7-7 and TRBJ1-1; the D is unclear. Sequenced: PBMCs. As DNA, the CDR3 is TGTGCCAGCTCCCGAGAGCCGAACACTGAAGCTTTCTTT. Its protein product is CASSREPNTEAFF. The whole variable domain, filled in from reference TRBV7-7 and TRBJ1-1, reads GAGVSQSPRYKVTKRGQDVTLRCDPISSHATLYWYQQALGQGPEFLTYFNYEAQPDKSGLPSDRFSAERPEGSISTLTIQRTEQRDSAMYRCASSREPNTEAFFGQGTRLTVV.